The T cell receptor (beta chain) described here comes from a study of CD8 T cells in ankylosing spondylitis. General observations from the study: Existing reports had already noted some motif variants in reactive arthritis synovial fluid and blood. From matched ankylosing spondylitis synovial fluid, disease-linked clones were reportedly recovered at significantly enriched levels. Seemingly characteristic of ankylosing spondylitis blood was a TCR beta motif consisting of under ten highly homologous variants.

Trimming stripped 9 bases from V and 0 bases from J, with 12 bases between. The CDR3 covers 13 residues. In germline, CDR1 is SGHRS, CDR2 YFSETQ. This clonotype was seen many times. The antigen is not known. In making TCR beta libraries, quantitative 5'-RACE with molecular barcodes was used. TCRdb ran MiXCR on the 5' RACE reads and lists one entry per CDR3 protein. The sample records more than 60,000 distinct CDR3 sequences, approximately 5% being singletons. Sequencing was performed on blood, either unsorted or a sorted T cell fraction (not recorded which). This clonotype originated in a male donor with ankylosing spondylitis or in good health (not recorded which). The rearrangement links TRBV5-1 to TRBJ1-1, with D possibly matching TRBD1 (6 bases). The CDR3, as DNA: TGCGCCACCAAACAGGGACTGAACACTGAAGCTTTCTTT. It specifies CATKQGLNTEAFF.